The next 16 T cell receptor beta chains were all read from a single sample in a study of tumor-infiltrating lymphocytes in primary liver carcinoma. Blood RNA came from unsorted whole blood; germline DNA was also extracted. A primer matching the constant region was used to make TCR beta cDNA from approximately 520 ng of total RNA. Slightly modified ARM-PCR with three nested multiplex PCR rounds yielded TCR beta libraries. With TRBV1-TRBV30 forward primers and a C-beta reverse primer, the first two PCR rounds were run for approximately 9 cycles each. TCRdb called the multiplex PCR reads again in MiXCR, with one record for every CDR3 protein. This table has about 310,000 distinct CDR3 sequences, roughly three fifths appearing once. Sequenced: peripheral blood. The origin of the receptors is a woman in her twenties or thirties with primary liver carcinoma and hepatitis B virus infection.

Comments on this clonotype: One base away lies a much larger clone, so this may be a sequencing read error. The rearrangement uses TRBV12-3 or TRBV12-4 and TRBJ2-3, with a possible D match to TRBD2 (5 bases). The CDR3 is made up of 13 amino acids. DNA of the CDR3: TGTGCCAGCAGTCCCGGGGTGCGAAATACGAAGTATTTT. It codes for CASSPGVRNTKYF.

On this clonotype: One junction end disagrees with the germline gene, perhaps due to a read error. The chain uses TRBV6-2 or TRBV6-3 and TRBJ2-1; no reliable D call. The CDR3 has 12 amino acids. In germline, CDR1 is MNHEY, CDR2 SVGEGT. Here the CDR3 DNA reads TGTACCAGCAATTACTCCCTTAGAGAGCAGTTCTTC. Translation gives CTSNYSLREQFF.

For this clonotype: With a much larger clone just one base away, this may be a read error. V and J are TRBV29-1 and TRBJ1-2; possibly TRBD1 for D (5 bases). The CDR3 has 14 residues. Germline CDR1 and CDR2: SQVTM and ANQGSEA. V shed 1 base and J shed 2 bases, with 11 bases lying between them. CDR3 sequence (DNA): TGCAGCGTTGAAGGGACATATCCAAACTATGGCTACACCTTC. Translating gives CSVEGTYPNYGYTF. Combining the CDR3 with reference TRBV29-1 and TRBJ1-2 gives the whole variable domain SAVISQKPSRDICQRGTSLTIQCQVDSQVTMMFWYRQQPGQSLTLIATANQGSEATYESGFVIDKFPISRPNLTFSTLTVSNMSPEDSSIYLCSVEGTYPNYGYTFGSGTRLTVV.

Regarding this clonotype: A much larger clone lies one base from this, so it may be a read error. This sequence joins TRBV12-3 or TRBV12-4 and TRBJ2-5; D could derive from TRBD1 or TRBD2 (5 bases each). This CDR3 contains 14 residues. Trimming left V 8 bases short and J 4 bases short, with 17 bases between. CDR3 sequence (DNA): TGTGCCAGCGCCAAGGGACGGTCTCGAGAGACCCAGTACTTC. It specifies CASAKGRSRETQYF.

Note on this clonotype: One junction end does not reproduce the germline sequence, and a read error may be involved. The chain uses TRBV4-1 and TRBJ1-1; D gene uncertain. The CDR3 has 15 amino acids. Germline loops: CDR1 MGHRA, CDR2 YSYEKL. This CDR3 reads CASSQEFRENTEASF. For the CDR3, the DNA is TGCGCCAGCAGCCAAGAATTCCGGGAGAACACTGAAGCTTCCTTT.

V gene TRBV28 combines with J gene TRBJ2-4; weak D call: TRBD1 (6 bases). Looked up from germline, CDR1 is MDHEN and CDR2 is SYDVKM. The CDR3 runs 13 residues. Trimming stripped 5 bases from V and 8 bases from J, with 13 bases between. The CDR3 DNA reads TGTGCCAGCAGTCAGGGGATCGGAGACATTCAGTACTTC. Translation: CASSQGIGDIQYF.

This clonotype was recorded only once. The gene calls are TRBV11-2 and TRBJ2-3; D assignment may be TRBD1 or TRBD2 (6 bases each). This CDR3 is built from 16 residues. V lost 1 base to trimming and J lost 1 base, with 12 bases between them. CDR1 is SGHAT, CDR2 FQNNGV, per germline. For the CDR3, the DNA is TGTGCCAGCAGCTTAGTTCTGGAGGGGGGCACAGATACGCAGTATTTT. It specifies CASSLVLEGGTDTQYF.

This clonotype is a singleton in its sample. A much larger clone is a single base away; this may be a read error. This rearrangement joins TRBV6-1 to TRBJ2-3; 8 bases line up with TRBD2. Losses at the gene ends were 4 bases for V and 3 bases for J; bases not matched to a gene: 3. The germline V gene encodes CDR1 MNHNS and CDR2 SASEGT. This CDR3 has 14 residues. This chain's CDR3 is CASSGGRTTDTQYF. The CDR3 DNA sequence: TGTGCCAGCAGTGGCGGGAGGACGACAGATACGCAGTATTTT.

This clonotype appeared a few times. One base away lies a much larger clone, so this may be a sequencing read error. This chain connects TRBV11-2 to TRBJ2-2; perhaps D is TRBD1 or TRBD2 (5 bases each). The CDR3 is 15 residues long. The V gene's germline CDR1 is SGHAT and CDR2 FQNNGV. The CDR3 DNA sequence: TGTACCAGCAGCTTAGGGACCCCTCCCTTCGGGGAGCTGTTTTTT. It translates to CTSSLGTPPFGELFF.

Notes on this clonotype: Germline and junction disagree at one end, which may indicate a read error. The chain joins TRBV6-5 to TRBJ1-2; maybe TRBD1 (5 bases). CDR1 is MNHEY, CDR2 SVGAGI, per germline. CDR3 length: 13 residues. CDR3 DNA: TGTGTCAGCAGTGGCCGACAGTGGAAAGGCTACACCTTC. Protein sequence: CVSSGRQWKGYTF.

As concerns this clonotype: A read error is possible here, since a much larger clone lies one base away. This rearrangement joins TRBV12-3 or TRBV12-4 to TRBJ1-5, with 9 nucleotides matching TRBD1. The CDR3 covers 12 residues. Trimming cost V 10 bases and J 7 bases; bases outside gene matches: 5. CDR3 region: CANSDRGQPQHF. CDR3 coding DNA: TGTGCCAACAGCGACAGGGGGCAGCCCCAGCATTTT.

This clonotype was detected only once. The chain links TRBV29-1 to TRBJ1-2; D gene unclear. This CDR3 is 14 amino acids long. Germline V gene sequence: CDR1 SQVTM, CDR2 ANQGSEA. V dropped 3 bases and J dropped 5 bases, with 16 bases sitting between them. Written as DNA, the CDR3 is TGCAGCGTTGAGGTAGGGAGTGGACTTTATGGCTACACCTTC. It specifies CSVEVGSGLYGYTF.

As regards this clonotype: A much larger clonotype is one base distant, so this may be a read error. The chain is built from TRBV14 and TRBJ2-1; the D gene is possibly TRBD2 (7 bases). The CDR3 is made up of 17 amino acids. The germline CDR1 and CDR2 sequences are SGHDN and FVKESK. The ends were cut back, 1 base at V and 0 bases at J, with 13 bases in the middle. For the CDR3, the DNA is TGTGCCAGCAGCCAAGTTGGGGGCGGGAGCTCCTACAATGAGCAGTTCTTC. This encodes CASSQVGGGSSYNEQFF.

This clonotype was counted many times. The chain joins TRBV6-5 to TRBJ2-2; TRBD1 aligns across 7 bases. Germline CDR1 and CDR2: MNHEY and SVGAGI. The CDR3 loop spans 13 amino acids. The junction had 2 bases not matched to a gene; V was cut back by 4 bases and J by 6 bases. CDR3 sequence: CASSSQGAGELFF. The DNA for the CDR3 is TGTGCCAGCAGTTCGCAGGGGGCCGGGGAGCTGTTTTTT.

This clonotype was seen a few times. V is TRBV6-8 and J is TRBJ2-5, with 7 positions matching TRBD2. The CDR3 length is 14 residues. Trimming took 8 bases from V and 1 from J; bases not matched to a gene: 7. CDR1 is MNHGY, CDR2 SAAAGT, per germline. The CDR3 coding sequence is TGTGCCAGCCCTACGTCTAGCGGCCAAGAGACCCAGTACTTC. It codes for CASPTSSGQETQYF.

In nucleotides, the CDR3 is TGTGCCAGCAGCTCCAGGGATGGTCGCGCAGATACGCAGTATTTT. Amino acid sequence: CASSSRDGRADTQYF. The chain links TRBV28 to TRBJ2-3; possible D gene TRBD1, 5 bases. With 6 bases removed from V and 4 bases from J, the gap between germline ends came to 17 bases. Germline-derived CDR1 and CDR2 are MDHEN and SYDVKM. The CDR3 loop spans 15 amino acids.